This T cell receptor beta chain was found in a study of immune evolution from preneoplasia to lung adenocarcinoma. About this clone itself: At one end the junction does not follow the germline gene, possibly because of a read error.

CDR1 and CDR2 (germline): LNHDA, SQIVND (reference sequence). The CDR3 consists of 16 residues. TCRdb's copy holds only in-frame clones and misses some; the assay was immunoSEQ multiplex PCR. The sample yields some 3,500 clones, 80% seen once. The sample taken for sequencing was FFPE lung adenocarcinoma in situ tissue. The receptor was derived from a person aged 65 to 85 with lung adenocarcinoma. The gene calls are TRBV19 and TRBJ1-2; perhaps TRBD1 as D (5 bases). CDR3 region: CASSISTRDELWRGIF. CDR3 in DNA: TGTGCCAGTAGTATATCGACCCGGGACGAGCTGTGGCGAGGAATCTTC.